This is a list of T cell receptor beta chains from one sample in a study of blood T cells in healthy people across ages. TCRdb re-analysed the 5' RACE reads in MiXCR, keeping a single row per CDR3 protein. Among hundreds of thousands of distinct CDR3 sequences listed, 25% were seen once. This sample was also put to use in a study of T cells of mothers and their children.

What was sequenced was blood. The receptors were gathered from a boy aged 5-17 years in good health. CDR3s include the opening cysteine and the closing phenylalanine or tryptophan. D genes are given only for firm matches. Only some rows state a clone size, as once, few, many or a class for expanded clones.

j_gene	abundance	d_gene	v_gene	CDR3nt	CDR3aa
TRBJ2-7	-	TRBD2	TRBV3-1	TGTGCCAGCAGCCAAAGGGCCACAGGAGCGGGGGCCTACGAGCAGTACTTC	CASSQRATGAGAYEQYF
TRBJ1-4	-	-	TRBV12-3/TRBV12-4	TGTGCCAGCAGCCGGGCCCTCAATGAAAAACTGTTTTTT	CASSRALNEKLFF
TRBJ2-7	few	TRBD2	TRBV9	TGTGCCAGCAGCCTCCGAACGGGGGGAAATAGCGAGCAGTACTTC	CASSLRTGGNSEQYF
TRBJ2-3	-	TRBD2	TRBV29-1	TGCAGCGTTGTCGGGCTAGCGGAGGCCACAGATACGCAGTATTTT	CSVVGLAEATDTQYF
TRBJ1-4	-	-	TRBV3-1	TGTGCCAGCAGCCAAGACACCAGGTCCGGAAAACTGTTTTTT	CASSQDTRSGKLFF
TRBJ1-4	few	-	TRBV6-6	TGTGCCAGCAGTTACGTCGACAGAAATGAAAAACTGTTTTTT	CASSYVDRNEKLFF
TRBJ2-1	few	-	TRBV6-6	TGTGCCAGCAGTTACAACAGTGGGAGTTCCTACAATGAGCAGTTCTTC	CASSYNSGSSYNEQFF
TRBJ1-6	few	-	TRBV7-2	TGTGCCAGCAGCTTAGGAGGACACGAGGATAAAAATTCACCCCTCCACTTT	CASSLGGHEDKNSPLHF
TRBJ1-2	-	-	TRBV29-1	TGCAGCGTTCTACCCGGGGGGGCGGACCTCACCTTC	CSVLPGGADLTF
TRBJ2-7	-	TRBD1	TRBV7-2	TGTGCCAGCAGCTTAACCATGGGACAGGCCCACGAGCAGTACTTC	CASSLTMGQAHEQYF
TRBJ2-4	few	-	TRBV7-2	TGTGCCAGCAGCTTATATAACTACTGGGAGGCCAAAAACATTCAGTACTTC	CASSLYNYWEAKNIQYF
TRBJ2-5	-	-	TRBV28	TGTGCCAGCAGATGGAACAGGGGACTTACTAGCGATCAAGAGACCCAGTACTTC	CASRWNRGLTSDQETQYF
TRBJ2-5	-	TRBD2	TRBV28	TGTGCCAGCAGTTTATTCATGACTAGCGGGGTGGAAGAGACCCAGTACTTC	CASSLFMTSGVEETQYF
TRBJ2-5	many	-	TRBV5-4	TGTGCCAGCAGCTTGGACGCGGAGACCCAGTACTTC	CASSLDAETQYF
TRBJ2-1	few	-	TRBV20-1	TGCAGTGCTAGAGCTCCTAGTCCGGGTGAGCAGTTCTTC	CSARAPSPGEQFF
TRBJ2-1	-	-	TRBV19	TGTGCCAGTAGTATAGACCCCCTTTATGGGGGGCGAAATGAGCAGTTCTTC	CASSIDPLYGGRNEQFF
TRBJ2-1	-	-	TRBV7-3	TGTGCCAGCAGCTTAAAGGCAGGCTATAACTACAATGAGCAGTTCTTC	CASSLKAGYNYNEQFF
TRBJ2-5	-	-	TRBV7-2	TGTGCCAGCAGCATAACAGGGGAGACCCAGTACTTC	CASSITGETQYF
TRBJ2-1	-	-	TRBV6-6	TGTGCCAGCAGCCCTAGGGGGGGATTATCCTACAATGAGCAGTTCTTC	CASSPRGGLSYNEQFF
TRBJ2-5	few	TRBD1	TRBV29-1	TGCAGCGTTGAAGAGCGGACAGGGGTGGAGACCCAGTACTTC	CSVEERTGVETQYF
TRBJ2-1	few	-	TRBV6-6	TGTGCCAGCAGTTACTCGGCAGGCAATGAGCAGTTCTTC	CASSYSAGNEQFF
TRBJ1-2	few	-	TRBV25-1	TGTGCCAGCTCCTCCGGCGCAACTAACTATGGCTACACCTTC	CASSSGATNYGYTF
TRBJ2-7	few	-	TRBV29-1	TGCAGCGTTGAAGATCGGCAGGGGTTGTACGAGCAGTACTTC	CSVEDRQGLYEQYF
TRBJ2-7	few	TRBD1	TRBV5-5	TGTGCCAGCAGCTTGGCTTACAGGGGCAGCGAGCAGTACTTC	CASSLAYRGSEQYF
TRBJ2-7	-	-	TRBV7-2	TGTGCCAGCAGCTTAGGTGGGGACTCTTCTTACGAGCAGTACTTC	CASSLGGDSSYEQYF
TRBJ2-3	-	-	TRBV5-6	TGTGCCAGCAGACTTATTGATCTTCTGGATACGCAGTATTTT	CASRLIDLLDTQYF
TRBJ2-7	-	-	TRBV7-9	TGTGCCAGCAGCATGACACTCGAGCAGTACTTC	CASSMTLEQYF
TRBJ2-7	-	TRBD2	TRBV5-1	TGCGCCAGCAGCTTGGTGAGTGGCGGGGGGGACCTTTCCTACGAGCAGTACTTC	CASSLVSGGGDLSYEQYF
TRBJ2-7	few	-	TRBV4-2	TGTGCCAGCAGCCAACCGGGACTCGGTCCCTACGAGCAGTACTTC	CASSQPGLGPYEQYF
TRBJ1-1	few	-	TRBV29-1	TGCAGCGTTGATCGGGCAAGTGAAGCTTTCTTT	CSVDRASEAFF
TRBJ2-5	once	TRBD2	TRBV7-2	TGTGCCAGCACGCCTAGCGGGAGCGGGATTGAGACCCAGTACTTC	CASTPSGSGIETQYF
TRBJ1-2	few	-	TRBV2	TGTGCCAGCAGTGAGGAGACTTTTAACTATGGCTACACCTTC	CASSEETFNYGYTF
TRBJ2-2	few	-	TRBV4-2	TGTGCCAGCAGCCAAGATTCCGGACATAACACCGGGGAGCTGTTTTTT	CASSQDSGHNTGELFF
TRBJ2-3	few	TRBD2	TRBV2	TGTGCCAGCAGTCCGGCGGGAGCCCTCGAAGATACGCAGTATTTT	CASSPAGALEDTQYF
TRBJ2-7	-	-	TRBV5-1	TGCGCCAGCAGCCGAGATCCTGGAACCTACGAGCAGTACTTC	CASSRDPGTYEQYF
TRBJ1-2	-	-	TRBV4-2	TGTGCCAGCAGCCAAGGTGATCGGGAGCTCGATGGCTACACCTTC	CASSQGDRELDGYTF
TRBJ2-1	-	-	TRBV29-1	TGCAGCGTTGCAGCGGACCGTTACAATGAGCAGTTCTTC	CSVAADRYNEQFF
TRBJ2-1	few	-	TRBV5-6	TGTGCCAGCAGCTTGTGGGGCACCCTGCGGGACAATGAGCAGTTCTTC	CASSLWGTLRDNEQFF
TRBJ1-1	-	TRBD1	TRBV28	TGTGCCAGCAGCCTCGGGACAGTCACTGAAGCTTTCTTT	CASSLGTVTEAFF
TRBJ2-5	few	-	TRBV6-2/TRBV6-3	TGTGCCAGCAGTCGTATCGGCAGATCCCAAGAGACCCAGTACTTC	CASSRIGRSQETQYF
TRBJ1-2	many	-	TRBV5-1	TGCGCCACCATGGGTCGGGACGGCCATGGCTACACCTTC	CATMGRDGHGYTF
TRBJ1-4	once	-	TRBV29-1	TGCAGCGTTGGAGGGGGAGTCGCTTACGAAAAACTGTTTTTT	CSVGGGVAYEKLFF
TRBJ2-3	-	TRBD1	TRBV2	TGTGCCAGCAGATTGAGGACAGGCAGCACAGATACGCAGTATTTT	CASRLRTGSTDTQYF
TRBJ2-7	few	-	TRBV24-1	TGTGCCACCAGTGATTTAGCCGAGCAGTACTTC	CATSDLAEQYF
TRBJ2-1	-	TRBD2	TRBV12-3/TRBV12-4	TGTGCCAGCATCCTGGGGCTAGCGGGGACGGGTGAGCAGTTCTTC	CASILGLAGTGEQFF
TRBJ2-3	few	-	TRBV3-1	TGTGCCAGCAGCCAAGATATTCTAGCGACAGGTACGCAGTATTTT	CASSQDILATGTQYF
TRBJ2-1	-	TRBD2	TRBV11-2	TGTGCCAGCAGCTTAGATCTGGCGAGCGGGAGGGTCCTTGAGCAGTTCTTC	CASSLDLASGRVLEQFF
TRBJ1-3	-	-	TRBV11-2	TGTGCCAGCAGCTCCGGGACTTCCTCTGGAAACACCATATATTTT	CASSSGTSSGNTIYF
TRBJ2-1	-	TRBD2	TRBV20-1	TGCAGTGTGACCGGGACTAGCGGGGGTAATGAGCAGTTCTTC	CSVTGTSGGNEQFF
TRBJ1-1	-	-	TRBV6-6	TGTGCCAGCAGTTATCCGACAGCAATGAACACTGAAGCTTTCTTT	CASSYPTAMNTEAFF
TRBJ2-1	-	TRBD2	TRBV20-1	TGCAGTGCTAGGAAGCGGGGGCCGTACAATGAGCAGTTCTTC	CSARKRGPYNEQFF
TRBJ1-3	-	-	TRBV3-1	TGTGCCAGCAGCCAAGGCCCGCGAAACACCATATATTTT	CASSQGPRNTIYF
TRBJ2-5	-	-	TRBV18	TGTGCCAGCTCACCACTAGGGGTGCGGGAGACCCAGTACTTC	CASSPLGVRETQYF
TRBJ2-1	many	-	TRBV20-1	TGCAGTGCTCCCGGGGCTAGCTCCTACAATGAGCAGTTCTTC	CSAPGASSYNEQFF
TRBJ2-2	few	-	TRBV6-5	TGTGCCAGCAACGGGGGGAACACCGGGGAGCTGTTTTTT	CASNGGNTGELFF